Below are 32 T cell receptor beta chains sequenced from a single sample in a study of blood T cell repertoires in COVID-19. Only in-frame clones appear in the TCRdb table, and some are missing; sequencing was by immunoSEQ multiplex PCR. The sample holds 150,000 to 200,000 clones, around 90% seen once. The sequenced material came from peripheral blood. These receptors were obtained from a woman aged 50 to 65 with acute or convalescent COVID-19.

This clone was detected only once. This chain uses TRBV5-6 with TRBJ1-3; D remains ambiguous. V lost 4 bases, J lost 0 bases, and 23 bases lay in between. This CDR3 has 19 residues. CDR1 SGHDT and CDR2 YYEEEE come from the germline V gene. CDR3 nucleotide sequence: TGTGCCAGCAGCCTCTTGGCAGGCCGGACTTCTCTCTCTGGAAACACCATATATTTT. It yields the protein CASSLLAGRTSLSGNTIYF.

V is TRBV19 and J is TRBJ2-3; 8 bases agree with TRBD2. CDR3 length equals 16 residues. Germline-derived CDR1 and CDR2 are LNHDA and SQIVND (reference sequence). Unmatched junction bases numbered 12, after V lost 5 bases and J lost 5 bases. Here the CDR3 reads CASSSGWTSFGDTQYF. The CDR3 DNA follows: TGTGCCAGTAGTTCGGGCTGGACTAGCTTCGGAGATACGCAGTATTTT.

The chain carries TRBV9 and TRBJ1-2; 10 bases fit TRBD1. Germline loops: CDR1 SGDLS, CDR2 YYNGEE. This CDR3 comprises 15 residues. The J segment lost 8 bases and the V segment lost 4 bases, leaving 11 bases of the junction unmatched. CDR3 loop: CASSLETGGLGGYTF. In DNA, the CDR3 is TGTGCCAGCAGCTTGGAGACAGGGGGCTTGGGCGGCTACACCTTC.

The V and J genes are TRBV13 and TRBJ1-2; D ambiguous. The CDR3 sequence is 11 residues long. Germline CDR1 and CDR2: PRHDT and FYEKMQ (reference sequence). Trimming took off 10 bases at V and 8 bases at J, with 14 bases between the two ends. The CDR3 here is CATAEAMGYTF. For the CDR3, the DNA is TGTGCCACCGCTGAGGCCATGGGCTACACCTTC.

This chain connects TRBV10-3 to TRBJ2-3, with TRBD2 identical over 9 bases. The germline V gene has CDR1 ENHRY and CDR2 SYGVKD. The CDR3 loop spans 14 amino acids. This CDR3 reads CALARGGFTDTQYF. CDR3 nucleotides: TGTGCTTTGGCGCGGGGGGGGTTCACAGATACGCAGTATTTT.

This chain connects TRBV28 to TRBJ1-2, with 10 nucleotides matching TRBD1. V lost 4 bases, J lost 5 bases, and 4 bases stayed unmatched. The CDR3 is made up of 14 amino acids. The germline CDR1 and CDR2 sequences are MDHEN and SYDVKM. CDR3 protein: CASSSQGQGYGYTF. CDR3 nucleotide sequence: TGTGCCAGCAGTTCCCAGGGACAGGGGTATGGCTACACCTTC.

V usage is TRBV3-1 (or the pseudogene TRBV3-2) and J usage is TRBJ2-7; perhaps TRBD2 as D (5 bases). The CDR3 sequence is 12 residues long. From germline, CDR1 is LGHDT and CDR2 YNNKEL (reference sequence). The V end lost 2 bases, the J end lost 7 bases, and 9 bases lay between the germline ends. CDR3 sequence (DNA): TGTGCCAGCAGCCAACAGTTAGCGGAGCAGTACTTC. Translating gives CASSQQLAEQYF.

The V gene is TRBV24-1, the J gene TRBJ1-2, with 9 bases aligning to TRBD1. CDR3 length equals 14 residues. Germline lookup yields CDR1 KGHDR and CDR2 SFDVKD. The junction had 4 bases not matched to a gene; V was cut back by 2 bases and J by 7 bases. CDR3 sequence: CATSDYRGLGGYTF. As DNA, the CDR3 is TGTGCCACCAGTGATTACAGGGGGCTCGGTGGCTACACCTTC.

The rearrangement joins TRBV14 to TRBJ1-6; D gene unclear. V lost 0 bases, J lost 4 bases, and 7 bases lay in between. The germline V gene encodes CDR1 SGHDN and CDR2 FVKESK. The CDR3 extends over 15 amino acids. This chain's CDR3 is CASSQEWQYNSPLHF. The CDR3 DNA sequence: TGTGCCAGCAGCCAAGAATGGCAGTATAATTCACCCCTCCACTTT.

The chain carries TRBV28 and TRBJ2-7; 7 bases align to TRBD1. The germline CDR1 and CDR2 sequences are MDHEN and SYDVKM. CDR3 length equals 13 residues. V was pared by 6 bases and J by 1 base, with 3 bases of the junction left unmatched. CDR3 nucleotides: TGTGCCAGCAGCCCGGGACAGTCCTACGAGCAGTACTTC. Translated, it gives CASSPGQSYEQYF.

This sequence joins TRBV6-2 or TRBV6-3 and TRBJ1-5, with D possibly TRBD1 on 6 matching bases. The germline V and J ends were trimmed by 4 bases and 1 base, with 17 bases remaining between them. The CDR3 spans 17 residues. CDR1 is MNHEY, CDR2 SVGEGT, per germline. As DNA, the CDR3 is TGTGCCAGCAGTTCCGGACGGGGAAGGGGGAGCAATCAGCCCCAGCATTTT. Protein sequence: CASSSGRGRGSNQPQHF.

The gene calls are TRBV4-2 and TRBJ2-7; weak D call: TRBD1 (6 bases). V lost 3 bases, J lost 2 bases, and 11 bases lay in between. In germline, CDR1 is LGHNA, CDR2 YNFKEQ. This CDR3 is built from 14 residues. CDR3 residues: CASSQGTSTYEQYF. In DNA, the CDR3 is TGTGCCAGCAGCCAGGGGACATCAACCTACGAGCAGTACTTC.

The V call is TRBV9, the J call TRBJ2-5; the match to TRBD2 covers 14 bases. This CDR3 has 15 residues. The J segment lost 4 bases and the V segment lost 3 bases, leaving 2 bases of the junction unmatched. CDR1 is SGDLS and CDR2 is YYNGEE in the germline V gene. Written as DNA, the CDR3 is TGTGCCAGCAGCGCGGGACTAGCGGGGGTAGAGACCCAGTACTTC. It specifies CASSAGLAGVETQYF.

CDR3 region: CASRSGQLGNQPQHF. CDR3 in DNA: TGTGCCAGCAGGTCGGGACAGTTGGGCAATCAGCCCCAGCATTTT. V gene TRBV27 combines with J gene TRBJ1-5; 7 bases match TRBD1. Germline loops: CDR1 MNHEY, CDR2 SMNVEV (reference sequence). J was trimmed by 2 bases and V by 6 bases; bases with no gene match: 7. The CDR3 totals 15 residues.

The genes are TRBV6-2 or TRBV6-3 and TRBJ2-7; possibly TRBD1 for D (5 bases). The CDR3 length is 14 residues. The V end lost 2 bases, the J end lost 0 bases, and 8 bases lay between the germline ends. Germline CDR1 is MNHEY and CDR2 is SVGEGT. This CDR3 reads CASSYGADSYEQYF. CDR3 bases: TGTGCCAGCAGTTACGGGGCGGACTCCTACGAGCAGTACTTC.

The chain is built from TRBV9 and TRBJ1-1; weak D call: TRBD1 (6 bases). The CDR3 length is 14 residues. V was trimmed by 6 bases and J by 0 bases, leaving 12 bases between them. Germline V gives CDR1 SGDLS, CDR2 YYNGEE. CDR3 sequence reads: CASTKGGLNTEAFF. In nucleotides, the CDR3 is TGTGCCAGCACGAAAGGGGGATTGAACACTGAAGCTTTCTTT.

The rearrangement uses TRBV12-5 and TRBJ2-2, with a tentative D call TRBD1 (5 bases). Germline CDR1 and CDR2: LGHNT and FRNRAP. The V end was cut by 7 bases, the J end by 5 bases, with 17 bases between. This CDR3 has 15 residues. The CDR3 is CASVIDSTRTGELFF. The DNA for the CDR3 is TGTGCTAGTGTCATAGACAGCACGAGGACCGGGGAGCTGTTTTTT.

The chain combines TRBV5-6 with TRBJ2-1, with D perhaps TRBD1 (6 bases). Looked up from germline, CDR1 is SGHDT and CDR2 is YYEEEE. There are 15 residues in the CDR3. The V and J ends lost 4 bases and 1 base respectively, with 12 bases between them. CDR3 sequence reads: CASSRLGASYNEQFF. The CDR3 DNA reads TGTGCCAGCAGCCGGCTGGGGGCTTCCTACAATGAGCAGTTCTTC. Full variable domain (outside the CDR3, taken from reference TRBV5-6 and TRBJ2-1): DAGVTQSPTHLIKTRGQQVTLRCSPKSGHDTVSWYQQALGQGPQFIFQYYEEEERQRGNFPDRFSGHQFPNYSSELNVNALLLGDSALYLCASSRLGASYNEQFFGPGTRLTVL.

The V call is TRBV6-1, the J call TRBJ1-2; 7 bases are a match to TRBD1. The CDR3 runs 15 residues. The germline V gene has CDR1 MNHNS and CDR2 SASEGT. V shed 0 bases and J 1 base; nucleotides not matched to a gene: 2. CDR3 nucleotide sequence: TGTGCCAGCAGTGAAGCGGGGACAGTTAACTATGGCTACACCTTC. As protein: CASSEAGTVNYGYTF.

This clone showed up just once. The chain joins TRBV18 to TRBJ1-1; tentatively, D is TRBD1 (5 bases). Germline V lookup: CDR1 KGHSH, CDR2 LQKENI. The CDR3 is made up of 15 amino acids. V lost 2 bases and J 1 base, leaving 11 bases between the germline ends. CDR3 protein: CASSPSRAENTEAFF. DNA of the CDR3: TGTGCCAGCTCACCAAGCAGGGCAGAGAACACTGAAGCTTTCTTT.

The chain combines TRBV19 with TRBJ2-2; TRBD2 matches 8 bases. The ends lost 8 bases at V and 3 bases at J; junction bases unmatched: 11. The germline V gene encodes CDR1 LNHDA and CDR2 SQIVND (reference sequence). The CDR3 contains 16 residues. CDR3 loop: CASSPRGAGDTGELFF. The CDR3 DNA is TGTGCCAGTTCTCCCCGGGGAGCGGGGGACACCGGGGAGCTGTTTTTT.

The CDR3 DNA is TGCGCCAGCAGCTACGGGACAGGGGAGTCACCCCTCCACTTT. Protein: CASSYGTGESPLHF. This sequence joins TRBV5-1 and TRBJ1-6; 10 nucleotides agree with TRBD1. V lost 3 bases, J lost 10 bases, and 4 bases stayed unmatched. The CDR3 runs 14 residues. CDR1 SGHRS and CDR2 YFSETQ come from the germline V gene.

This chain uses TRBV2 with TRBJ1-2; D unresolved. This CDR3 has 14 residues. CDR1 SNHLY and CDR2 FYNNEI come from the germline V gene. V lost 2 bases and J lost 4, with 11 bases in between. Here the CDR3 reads CASSEQRGPYGYTF. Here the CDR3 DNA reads TGTGCCAGCAGTGAACAGCGTGGCCCCTATGGCTACACCTTC. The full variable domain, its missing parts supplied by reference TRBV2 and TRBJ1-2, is EPEVTQTPSHQVTQMGQEVILRCVPISNHLYFYWYRQILGQKVEFLVSFYNNEISEKSEIFDDQFSVERPDGSNFTLKIRSTKLEDSAMYFCASSEQRGPYGYTFGSGTRLTVV.

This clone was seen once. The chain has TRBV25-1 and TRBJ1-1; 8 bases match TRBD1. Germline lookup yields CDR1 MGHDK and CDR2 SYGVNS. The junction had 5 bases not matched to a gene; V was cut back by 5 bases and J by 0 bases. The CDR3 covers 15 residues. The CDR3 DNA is TGTGCCAGCAGTTACCAGGGGGCCCTGAACACTGAAGCTTTCTTT. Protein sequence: CASSYQGALNTEAFF.

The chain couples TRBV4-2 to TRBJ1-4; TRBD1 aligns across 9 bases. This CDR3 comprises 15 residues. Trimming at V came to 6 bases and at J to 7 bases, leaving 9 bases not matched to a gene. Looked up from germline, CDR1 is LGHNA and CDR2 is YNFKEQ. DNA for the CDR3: TGTGCCAGCAGTAGAACGGGACAGGGAGTTGAAAAACTGTTTTTT. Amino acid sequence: CASSRTGQGVEKLFF.

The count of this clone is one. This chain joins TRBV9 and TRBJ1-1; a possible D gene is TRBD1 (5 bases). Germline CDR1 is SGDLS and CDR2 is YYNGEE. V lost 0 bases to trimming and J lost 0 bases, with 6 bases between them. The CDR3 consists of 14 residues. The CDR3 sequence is CASSVGQLNTEAFF. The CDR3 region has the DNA TGTGCCAGCAGCGTAGGACAGCTGAACACTGAAGCTTTCTTT.

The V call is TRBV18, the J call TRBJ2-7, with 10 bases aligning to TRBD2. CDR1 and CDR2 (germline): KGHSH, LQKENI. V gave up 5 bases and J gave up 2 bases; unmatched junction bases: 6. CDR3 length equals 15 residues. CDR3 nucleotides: TGTGCCAGCTCATCCGGGACTAGCGCAGCCTACGAGCAGTACTTC. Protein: CASSSGTSAAYEQYF.

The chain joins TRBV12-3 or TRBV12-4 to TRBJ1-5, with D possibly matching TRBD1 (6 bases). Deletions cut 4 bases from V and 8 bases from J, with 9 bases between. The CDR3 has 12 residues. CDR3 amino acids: CASSSGVKPQHF. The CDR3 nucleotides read TGTGCCAGCAGTTCAGGGGTAAAGCCCCAGCATTTT.

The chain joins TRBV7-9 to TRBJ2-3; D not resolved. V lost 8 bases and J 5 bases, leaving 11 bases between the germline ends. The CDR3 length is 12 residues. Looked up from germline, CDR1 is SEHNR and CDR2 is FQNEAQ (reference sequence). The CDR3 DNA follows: TGTGCCAGCGAGCTTAGTTTAGATACGCAGTATTTT. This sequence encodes CASELSLDTQYF. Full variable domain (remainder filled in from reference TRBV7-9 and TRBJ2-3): DTGVSQNPRHKITKRGQNVTFRCDPISEHNRLYWYRQTLGQGPEFLTYFQNEAQLEKSRLLSDRFSAERPKGSFSTLEIQRTEQGDSAMYLCASELSLDTQYFGPGTRLTVL.

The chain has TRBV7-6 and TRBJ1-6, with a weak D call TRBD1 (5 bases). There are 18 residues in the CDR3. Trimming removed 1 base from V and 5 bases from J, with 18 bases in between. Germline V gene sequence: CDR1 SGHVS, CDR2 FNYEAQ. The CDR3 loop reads CASSLEPPRGINNSPLHF. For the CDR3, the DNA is TGTGCCAGCAGCTTAGAACCACCTAGGGGTATTAATAATTCACCCCTCCACTTT.

The CDR3 loop is CSVDATVNTEAFF. The CDR3 region has the DNA TGCAGCGTTGACGCGACAGTGAACACTGAAGCTTTCTTT. The chain employs TRBV29-1 and TRBJ1-1; tentative D call: TRBD1 (5 bases). V dropped 3 bases and J dropped 0 bases, with 8 bases sitting between them. The CDR3 has 13 amino acids. Germline-derived CDR1 and CDR2 are SQVTM and ANQGSEA.

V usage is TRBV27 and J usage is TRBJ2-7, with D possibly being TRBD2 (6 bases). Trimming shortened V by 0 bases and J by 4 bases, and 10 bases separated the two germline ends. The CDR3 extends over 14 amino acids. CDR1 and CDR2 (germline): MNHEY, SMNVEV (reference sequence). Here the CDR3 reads CASSLSGGPYEQYF. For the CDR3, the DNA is TGTGCCAGCAGTTTATCGGGGGGACCTTACGAGCAGTACTTC.